This TCR beta chain was captured by sequencing in a study of shared clonotypes between healthy human individuals. Study in general: Plates per donor: three CD4 naive, three CD4 memory, two CD8 naive, one CD8 memory. Study findings and constraints: Despite large depth, sorted-subset datasets appeared incompletely sequenced. Apart from blood, nothing was sampled; tissue repertoires likely differ.

V gave up 6 bases and J gave up 5 bases, with 16 bases separating them. The CDR3 extends over 15 amino acids. Germline lookup yields CDR1 LNHDA and CDR2 SQIVND (reference sequence). The assay was immunoSEQ multiplex PCR, and TCRdb's table has in-frame clones only and misses some. The top ten clones hold approximately 0.39% of a sample with a few million clones, around 90% of them seen once. Concerning this clone: Antigen: not known.

The sequenced sample consisted of naive CD4+ T cells from PBMCs. This sample's subset: CD45RA+ positively selected. The chain has TRBV19 and TRBJ2-2, with D hard to call. This receptor was obtained from a man between 18 and 35 years old in good health. Some clones in this sample may be carry-over from other donors' samples. The CDR3 loop is CASRPTTLWTGELFF. CDR3 nucleotides: TGTGCCAGTAGGCCCACTACCCTCTGGACCGGGGAGCTGTTTTTT.